These T cell receptor beta chains were read from a single sample in a study of cytomegalovirus exposure and HLA in healthy donors. The assay was immunoSEQ multiplex PCR, and TCRdb's table has in-frame clones only and misses some. The sample yields 110,000 to 150,000 clones, approximately 80% seen once. Source material: PBMCs. The receptors originated from a male donor in good health and CMV-seronegative. Each CDR3 is given with its conserved first and last residue. A D gene is named only where the DNA matches it firmly. Size tells how often a clone was seen (once, few, many) or the class of an expanded clone, and some rows leave it out.

J	V	size	D	length	DNA	CDR3
TRBJ2-1	TRBV9	NA	TRBD1	16	TGTGCCAGCAGCGTCAGACAGGGTGGGGTCAGCAATGAGCAGTTCTTC	CASSVRQGGVSNEQFF
TRBJ2-7	TRBV5-1	NA	TRBD1	14	TGCGCCAGCAGTCGGGACAGCAAGGACTACGAGCAGTACTTC	CASSRDSKDYEQYF
TRBJ2-7	TRBV10-2	NA	TRBD1	14	TGCGCCAGCAGTGCTATGGGACAGGCCGGCGAGCAGTACTTC	CASSAMGQAGEQYF
TRBJ2-7	TRBV9	NA	TRBD1	14	TGTGCCAGCAGCGTGTCGACAGGGGAGGTCGAGCAGTACTTC	CASSVSTGEVEQYF
TRBJ2-7	TRBV27	NA	TRBD2	16	TGTGCCAGCAGCCGGGCGGGGACTAGCAGATCCTACGAGCAGTACTTC	CASSRAGTSRSYEQYF
TRBJ2-5	TRBV4-2	NA	TRBD1	16	TGTGCCAGCAGCCCAGAAGGGCCGGGACAGCAAGAGACCCAGTACTTC	CASSPEGPGQQETQYF
TRBJ2-3	TRBV5-1	NA	NA	15	TGCGCCAGCAGCAAGGGACTTTGGAGCACAGATACGCAGTATTTT	CASSKGLWSTDTQYF
TRBJ1-2	TRBV10-3	NA	TRBD1	12	TGTGCCATCAGTTCAACAGGGGATGGCTACACCTTC	CAISSTGDGYTF
TRBJ2-7	TRBV28	NA	TRBD2	15	TGTGCCAGCAGTTCAACTAGCGTCACTCGATACGAGCAGTACTTC	CASSSTSVTRYEQYF
TRBJ2-7	TRBV4-3	NA	NA	12	TGCGCCAGCAGTAAAGGGGGCTACGAGCAGTACTTC	CASSKGGYEQYF
TRBJ2-7	TRBV11-1	NA	TRBD1	14	TGTGCCAGCAGCTTCCGGGACAGGGCTGACGAGCAGTACTTC	CASSFRDRADEQYF
TRBJ2-1	TRBV11-3	NA	TRBD1	14	TGTGCCAGCAGCCATCGGGACAGGGAGAATGAGCAGTTCTTC	CASSHRDRENEQFF
TRBJ2-7	TRBV6-1	NA	NA	14	TGTGCCAGCAGTCAAGCCCCCTCTCCTTACGAGCAGTACTTC	CASSQAPSPYEQYF
TRBJ2-1	TRBV6-6	NA	NA	15	TGTGCCAGCAGGATGGCGGGTGGGCCCTACAATGAGCAGTTCTTC	CASRMAGGPYNEQFF
TRBJ2-1	TRBV11-3	NA	NA	17	TGTGCCAGCAGCTATGAATACGGGACAACCACGGGCAATGAGCAGTTCTTC	CASSYEYGTTTGNEQFF
TRBJ2-7	TRBV5-1	once	TRBD2	14	TGCGCCAGCAGCTTGGTTCTAGCGGCGGCTGAGCAGTACTTC	CASSLVLAAAEQYF